This T cell receptor beta chain was recovered during a study of blood T cell repertoires in COVID-19. Germline V gene lookup returns CDR1 SGHTA and CDR2 FQGTGA. The CDR3 runs 13 residues. Trimming left V 4 bases short and J 5 bases short, with 10 bases between. Measured with immunoSEQ multiplex PCR; TCRdb has only the in-frame clones, and not every one. The sample holds 200,000 to 250,000 clones, around 85% seen once. The TCR comes from a woman in her thirties or forties with active or convalescent COVID-19. The V and J genes are TRBV7-3 and TRBJ2-3; D perhaps matches TRBD2 (5 bases). The sequencing sample was made of peripheral blood. CDR3 nucleotide sequence: TGTGCCAGCAGCTGGAGGACTGGAGATACGCAGTATTTT. Translated: CASSWRTGDTQYF.